The clone carrying this T cell receptor beta chain has a count of ten or more. Its specificity is unknown. Noted time point: persistent/refractory GD, antithyroid drugs over 5 years with positive TRAb. The TCR library was made from RNA extracted from PBMCs. Germline lookup yields CDR1 SNHLY and CDR2 FYNNEI. V was clipped by 7 bases and J by 4 bases, with 19 bases between them. The length of the CDR3 is 15 residues. This specimen belongs to a study of regulatory T cells in long-lasting Graves disease. Study at large: Positive TSH receptor antibodies alongside over 5 years of antithyroid drugs were what marked Graves' disease as persistent.

Points from the study as a whole: No thyroid tissue was studied; the work used peripheral blood only. TRBV28 was favored in persistent disease, as were TRBJ1-2 and TRBJ2-5.

Researchers made TCR beta libraries by using iRepertoire HTBI primers and running Arm-PCR on CDR3 regions. Per the study methods: Throughout the samples, researchers identified some 62 TRBV and roughly 14 TRBJ segments. One entry per CDR3 protein results from TCRdb running MiXCR on the multiplex PCR reads. What appears here as the V and J calls and clone size reflects TCRdb's work, not the paper's. The sample has about 470,000 distinct CDR3 sequences; around 21% are singletons. Here the sequenced sample was peripheral blood mononuclear cells (PBMCs), taken when the disease was refractory, from a patient treated with antithyroid drugs. The TCR comes from a female donor with Graves disease. V usage is TRBV2 and J usage is TRBJ1-1, with D perhaps matching TRBD1 (5 bases). CDR3 amino acids: CASKSDSGAPTEAFF. The CDR3 DNA reads as TGTGCCAGCAAGTCTGACAGCGGCGCCCCCACTGAAGCTTTCTTT.